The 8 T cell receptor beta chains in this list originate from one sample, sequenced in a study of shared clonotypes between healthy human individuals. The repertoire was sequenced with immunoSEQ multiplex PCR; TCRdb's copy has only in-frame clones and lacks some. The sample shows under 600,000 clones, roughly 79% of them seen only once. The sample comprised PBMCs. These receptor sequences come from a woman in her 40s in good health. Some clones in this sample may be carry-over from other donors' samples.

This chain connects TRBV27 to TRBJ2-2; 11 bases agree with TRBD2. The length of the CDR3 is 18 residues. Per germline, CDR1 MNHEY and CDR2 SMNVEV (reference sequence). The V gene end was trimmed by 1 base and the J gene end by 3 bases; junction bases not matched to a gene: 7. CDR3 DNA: TGTGCCAGCAGTTTATTCTCGTTAGCGGGAGGGGACACCGGGGAGCTGTTTTTT. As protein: CASSLFSLAGGDTGELFF.

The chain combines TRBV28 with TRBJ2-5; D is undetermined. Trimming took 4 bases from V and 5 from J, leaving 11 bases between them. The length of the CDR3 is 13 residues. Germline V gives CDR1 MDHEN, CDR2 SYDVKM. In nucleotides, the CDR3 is TGTGCCAGCAGTTCCTCAGCTGGGGAGACCCAGTACTTC. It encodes CASSSSAGETQYF.

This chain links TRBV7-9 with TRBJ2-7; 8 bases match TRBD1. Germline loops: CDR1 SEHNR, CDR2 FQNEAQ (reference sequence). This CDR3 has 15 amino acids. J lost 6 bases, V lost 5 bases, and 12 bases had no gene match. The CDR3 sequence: CASSQDSGQGGEQYF. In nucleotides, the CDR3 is TGTGCCAGCAGCCAGGATTCCGGACAGGGAGGCGAGCAGTACTTC. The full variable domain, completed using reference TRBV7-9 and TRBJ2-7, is DTGVSQNPRHKITKRGQNVTFRCDPISEHNRLYWYRQTLGQGPEFLTYFQNEAQLEKSRLLSDRFSAERPKGSFSTLEIQRTEQGDSAMYLCASSQDSGQGGEQYFGPGTRLTVT.

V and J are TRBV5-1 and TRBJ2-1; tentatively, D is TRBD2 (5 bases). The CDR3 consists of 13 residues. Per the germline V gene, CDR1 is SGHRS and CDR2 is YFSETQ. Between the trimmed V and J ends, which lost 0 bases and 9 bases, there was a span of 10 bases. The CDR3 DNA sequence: TGCGCCAGCAGCTTGGACCAACGGGGTGAGCAGTTCTTC. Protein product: CASSLDQRGEQFF.

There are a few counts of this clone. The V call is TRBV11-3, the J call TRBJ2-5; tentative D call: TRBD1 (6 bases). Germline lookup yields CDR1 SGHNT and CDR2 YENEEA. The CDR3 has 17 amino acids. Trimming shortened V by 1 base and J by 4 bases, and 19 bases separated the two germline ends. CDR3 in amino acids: CASSLGSRVQGRETQYF. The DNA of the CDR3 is TGTGCCAGCAGCTTAGGAAGTAGAGTACAGGGAAGAGAGACCCAGTACTTC.

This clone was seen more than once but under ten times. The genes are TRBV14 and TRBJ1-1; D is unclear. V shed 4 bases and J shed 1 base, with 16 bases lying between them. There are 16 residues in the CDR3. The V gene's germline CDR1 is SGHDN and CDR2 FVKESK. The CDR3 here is CASSPPWVGWNTEAFF. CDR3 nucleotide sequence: TGTGCCAGCAGCCCGCCGTGGGTCGGGTGGAACACTGAAGCTTTCTTT.

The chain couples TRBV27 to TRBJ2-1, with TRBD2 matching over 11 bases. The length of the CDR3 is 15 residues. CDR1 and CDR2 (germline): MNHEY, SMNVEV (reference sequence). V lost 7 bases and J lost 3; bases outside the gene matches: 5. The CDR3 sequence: CASTIAGGVYNEQFF. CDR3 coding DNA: TGTGCCAGCACCATAGCGGGAGGGGTCTACAATGAGCAGTTCTTC.

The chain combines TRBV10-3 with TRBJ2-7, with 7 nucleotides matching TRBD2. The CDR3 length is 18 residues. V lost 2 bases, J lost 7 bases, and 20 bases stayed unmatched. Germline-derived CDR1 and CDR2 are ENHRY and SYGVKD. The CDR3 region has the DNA TGTGCCATCAGTGAGCCCCCCGGACTACTGGGGAGGGCCAGAGAGCAGTACTTC. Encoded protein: CAISEPPGLLGRAREQYF.